This is a list of T cell receptor beta chains from one sample in a study of sequential checkpoint blockade in melanoma. Libraries were prepared by immunoSEQ multiplex PCR; TCRdb keeps only in-frame clonotypes and omits some of them. The sample lists 40,000 or so clones; 30% to 35% were seen once. Sequences were derived from tumor tissue (inferred from file names), sampled from a patient given nivolumab and ipilimumab in sequence. All receptors come from a human donor with melanoma. CDR3s include the opening cysteine and the closing phenylalanine or tryptophan. A D gene is named only where the DNA matches it firmly. A row's size may be missing; if present it is once, few, many or a size class.

>TRBD2|few|TRBJ2-7|TRBV18
TGTGCCAGCTCACCCGGGGAGGGTCGGTACGAGCAGTACTTC
CASSPGEGRYEQYF
>NA|few|TRBJ2-7|TRBV9
TGTGCCAGCAGTGAAGGGATGGGAAACTACGAGCAGTACTTC
CASSEGMGNYEQYF
>NA|NA|TRBJ2-3|TRBV9
TGTGCCAGCAGCGTGTCCCTTTCTAGCACAGATACGCAGTATTTT
CASSVSLSSTDTQYF
>NA|NA|TRBJ1-2|TRBV19
TGTGCCAGTAGTATAGGAGGTCAGCAGGGTCTAAGCTATGGCTACACCTTC
CASSIGGQQGLSYGYTF
>NA|few|TRBJ2-5|TRBV4-1
TGCGCCAGCAGCCAAGTAAGGGTGGTGGACTACCAAGAGACCCAGTACTTC
CASSQVRVVDYQETQYF
>NA|few|TRBJ2-2|TRBV19
TGTGCCAGTAGTCCCCGAAGGGTCGTGGGGGAGCTGTTTTTT
CASSPRRVVGELFF
>NA|many|TRBJ1-1|TRBV7-6
TGTGCCAGCAGCGCCCGGACCGGAGGGGACACTGAAGCTTTCTTT
CASSARTGGDTEAFF
>TRBD1|NA|TRBJ2-7|TRBV10-2
TGCGCCAGCAGTGAGTACAGGGGATCCTCCTACGAGCAGTACTTC
CASSEYRGSSYEQYF
>TRBD1|few|TRBJ1-2|TRBV14
TGTGCCAGCAGCCAAGTAGGGGGCAAGGGTGGCTACACCTTC
CASSQVGGKGGYTF
>NA|few|TRBJ2-3|TRBV12-2
TGTGCCGGGGCAAGGCTAGCGGGGGGAGAAACGCAGTATTTT
CAGARLAGGETQYF